This entry lists 2 T cell receptor beta chains sequenced from one sample in a study of blood T cells in healthy people across ages (dated by TCRdb to the mid-2010s). Library preparation was by 5' RACE. The reads were generated on an Illumina HiSeq 2500. A second PCR of roughly 6 to 12 cycles was run with a J-beta primer mix and a sample-barcoded 5' primer. Using fastp trimming at Q25 and MiXCR clonotype assembly, TCRdb reanalyzed the public sequencing data and kept in-frame beta chains. CDR3 protein sequences are deduplicated, and each keeps its most common genes and DNA. The sample table records some 920,000 distinct CDR3 sequences; roughly 47% of these occur just once. The ten largest clones take up 20% to 25% of the sample. Sequencing was carried out using blood. The receptors were sampled from a woman in her sixties in good health.

The chain combines TRBV29-1 with TRBJ2-7; 8 nucleotides line up with TRBD1. Germline V CDR1 and CDR2: SQVTM, ANQGSEA. This CDR3 has 13 amino acids. Trimming removed 7 bases from V and 2 bases from J; junction bases left unmatched: 7. The CDR3 region is CSASDRVTYEQYF. The CDR3, as DNA: TGCAGCGCCTCGGACAGGGTGACCTACGAGCAGTACTTC.

The chain employs TRBV10-2 and TRBJ2-5, with D tentatively TRBD2 (6 bases). The germline CDR1 and CDR2 sequences are WSHSY and SAAADI. The CDR3 contains 14 residues. The V gene lost 6 bases and the J gene lost 11 bases, with 22 bases spanning the gap. The CDR3, as DNA: TGCGCCAGCAGGGAGAGACTAGTAGGCAATGAGCAGTACTTC. Encoded protein: CASRERLVGNEQYF.